This entry concerns a single T cell receptor beta chain. Its antigen is currently unknown. This record belongs to a study of chemoradiotherapy in HPV16-positive cancers. About the research overall: Functional T-cell assays on a couple of HPV16-positive patients' cells defined candidate HPV-specific clones and common TCR motifs.

General study points: Better recurrence-free survival went with HPV-responsive T-cell expansion in HPV16-positive patients. The functional HPV-specific definition rests on just a couple of HPV16-positive patients.

The germline V and J ends were trimmed by 3 bases and 4 bases, with 9 bases remaining between them. CDR1 is SEHNR, CDR2 FQNEAQ, per germline (reference sequence). The CDR3 covers 14 residues. Here immunoSEQ multiplex PCR was the method, and the copy in TCRdb shows in-frame clones only, minus some. The sample records 20,000 to 30,000 clones, more than 90% being singletons. The receptor was derived from a human donor with HPV-associated anogenital cancer. This chain connects TRBV7-9 to TRBJ2-2, with D tentatively TRBD1 (5 bases). The sequences come from blood, collected from a patient who underwent chemoradiotherapy. CDR3 sequence: CASSLQGSTGELFF. The CDR3 DNA reads as TGTGCCAGCAGCTTGCAGGGTAGCACCGGGGAGCTGTTTTTT.